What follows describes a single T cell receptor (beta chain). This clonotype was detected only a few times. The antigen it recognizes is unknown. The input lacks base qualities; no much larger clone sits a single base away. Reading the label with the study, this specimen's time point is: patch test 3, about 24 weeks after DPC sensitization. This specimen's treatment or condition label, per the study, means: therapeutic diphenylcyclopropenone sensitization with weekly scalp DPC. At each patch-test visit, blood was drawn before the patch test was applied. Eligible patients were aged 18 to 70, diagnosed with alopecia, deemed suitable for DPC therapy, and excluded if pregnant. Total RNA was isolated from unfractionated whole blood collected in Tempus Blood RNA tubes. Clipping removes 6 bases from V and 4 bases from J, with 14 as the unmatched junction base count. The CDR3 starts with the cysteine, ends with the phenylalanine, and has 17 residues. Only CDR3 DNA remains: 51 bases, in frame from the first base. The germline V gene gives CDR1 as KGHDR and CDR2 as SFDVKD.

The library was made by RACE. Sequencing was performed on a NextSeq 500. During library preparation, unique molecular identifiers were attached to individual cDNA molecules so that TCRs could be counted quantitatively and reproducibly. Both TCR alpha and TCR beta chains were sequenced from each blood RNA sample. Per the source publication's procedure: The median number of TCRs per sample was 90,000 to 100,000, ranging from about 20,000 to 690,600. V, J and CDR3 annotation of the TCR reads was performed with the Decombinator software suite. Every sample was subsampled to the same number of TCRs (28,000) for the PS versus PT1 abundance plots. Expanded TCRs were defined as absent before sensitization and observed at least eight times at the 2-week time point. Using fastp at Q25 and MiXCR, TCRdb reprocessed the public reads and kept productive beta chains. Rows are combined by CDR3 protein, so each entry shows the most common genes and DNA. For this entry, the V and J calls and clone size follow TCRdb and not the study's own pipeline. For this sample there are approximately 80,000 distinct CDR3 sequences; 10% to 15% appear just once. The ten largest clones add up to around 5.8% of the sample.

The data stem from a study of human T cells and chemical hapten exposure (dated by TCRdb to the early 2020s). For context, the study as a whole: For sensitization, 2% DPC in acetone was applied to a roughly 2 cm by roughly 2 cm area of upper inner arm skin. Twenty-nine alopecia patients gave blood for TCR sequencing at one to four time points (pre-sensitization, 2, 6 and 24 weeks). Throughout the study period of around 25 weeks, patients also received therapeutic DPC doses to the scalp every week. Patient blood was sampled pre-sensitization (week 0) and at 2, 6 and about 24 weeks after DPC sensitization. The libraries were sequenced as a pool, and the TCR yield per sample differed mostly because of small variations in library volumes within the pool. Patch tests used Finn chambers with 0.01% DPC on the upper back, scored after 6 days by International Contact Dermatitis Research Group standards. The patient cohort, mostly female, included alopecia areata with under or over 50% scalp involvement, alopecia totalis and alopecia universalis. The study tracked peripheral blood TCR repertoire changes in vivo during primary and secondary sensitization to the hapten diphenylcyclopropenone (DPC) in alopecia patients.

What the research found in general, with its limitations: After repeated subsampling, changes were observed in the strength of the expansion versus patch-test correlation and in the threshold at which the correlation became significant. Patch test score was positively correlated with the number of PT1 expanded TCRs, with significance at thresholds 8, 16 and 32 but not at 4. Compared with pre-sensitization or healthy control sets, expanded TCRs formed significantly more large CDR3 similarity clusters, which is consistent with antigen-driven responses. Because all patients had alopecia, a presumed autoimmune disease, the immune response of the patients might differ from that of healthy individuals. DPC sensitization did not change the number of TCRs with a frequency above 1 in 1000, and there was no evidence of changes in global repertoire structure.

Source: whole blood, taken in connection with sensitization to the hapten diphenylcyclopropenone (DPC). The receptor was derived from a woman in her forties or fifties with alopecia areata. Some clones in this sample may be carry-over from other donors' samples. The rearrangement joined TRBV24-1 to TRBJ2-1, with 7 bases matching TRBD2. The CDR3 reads CATSSRVGGRVYNEQFF. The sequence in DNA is TGTGCCACCAGTTCTCGAGTCGGCGGGAGAGTTTACAATGAGCAGTTCTTC.